A single T cell receptor beta chain is shown here with its context. Its antigen is unknown. This sample also contains other DNA sequences that code for the same CDR3. This record belongs to a study of CD8+ T cells in alopecia areata. Study observations and caveats: In blood and scalp, many expanded lesional clones persisted during tofacitinib.

CDR1 and CDR2 (germline): SNHLY, FYNNEI. The CDR3 is 11 amino acids. The V gene lost 7 bases and the J gene lost 3 bases, with 6 bases spanning the gap. Treatment denoted: oral pan-JAK inhibitor, 5-10 mg twice daily. Specimens obtained from alopecia areata patients comprised lesional scalp punch biopsies and peripheral blood. RNA was extracted and reverse transcribed into cDNA as the sequencing template. Profiled with immunoSEQ multiplex PCR; TCRdb holds only in-frame clones, not every one. The data hold 200,000 to 250,000 clones, with about three fifths observed a single time. The V call is TRBV2, the J call TRBJ2-5; D is unclear. This clonotype originated in a human donor with alopecia areata. The sample consisted of CD4+ T cells sorted from blood, taken at week 4, from a patient treated with tofacitinib. CDR3 DNA sequence: TGTGCCAGCAAAACGGAAGAGACCCAGTACTTC. It specifies CASKTEETQYF.